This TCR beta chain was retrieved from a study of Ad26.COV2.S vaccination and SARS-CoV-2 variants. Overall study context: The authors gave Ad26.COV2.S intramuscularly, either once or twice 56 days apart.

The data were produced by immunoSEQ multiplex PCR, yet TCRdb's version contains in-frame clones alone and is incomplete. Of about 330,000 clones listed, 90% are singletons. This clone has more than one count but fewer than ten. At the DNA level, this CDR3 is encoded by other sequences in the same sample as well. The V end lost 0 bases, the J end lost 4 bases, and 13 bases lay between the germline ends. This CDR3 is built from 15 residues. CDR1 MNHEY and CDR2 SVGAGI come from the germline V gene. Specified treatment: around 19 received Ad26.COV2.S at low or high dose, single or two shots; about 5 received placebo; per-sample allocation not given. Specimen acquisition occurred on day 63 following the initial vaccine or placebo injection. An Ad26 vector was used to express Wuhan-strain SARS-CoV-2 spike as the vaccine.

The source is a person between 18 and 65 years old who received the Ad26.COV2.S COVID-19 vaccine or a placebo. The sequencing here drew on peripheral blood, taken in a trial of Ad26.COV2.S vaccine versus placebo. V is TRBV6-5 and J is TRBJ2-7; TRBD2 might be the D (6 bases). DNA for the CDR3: TGTGCCAGCAGTTACTCAACCGGGGGTGCGTACGAGCAGTACTTC. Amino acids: CASSYSTGGAYEQYF.